The source of this T cell receptor beta chain is a study of cytomegalovirus exposure and HLA in healthy donors. Broader study findings: Later analysis showed TCR association rates varying by HLA locus, highest for DRB1 and lowest for HLA-C.

Germline V gives CDR1 MDHEN, CDR2 SYDVKM. Trimming took 10 bases from V and 7 from J; bases not matched to a gene: 10. The CDR3 runs 14 residues. In regard to this clone: Its matching antigen is unknown.

A multiplex PCR was run with 60 Vbeta primers and 13 Jbeta primers. Source study methods: A later analysis tallied roughly 77 million unique TCR beta chains, roughly 11 million of them shared. Sequencing was performed with immunoSEQ multiplex PCR; in TCRdb, only in-frame clones are kept and a portion is missing. V and J calls and clone size are copied from that table; D and trimming were computed from the DNA. In all, the sample yields 100,000 to 150,000 clones. This TCR was recovered from a woman aged 40 to 49 in good health and CMV-seropositive. Sequencing was performed on PBMCs. The V and J genes are TRBV28 and TRBJ1-5, with TRBD1 matching over 10 bases. Here the CDR3 reads CATSTGGGGQPQHF. The CDR3 DNA sequence: TGTGCCACCTCGACAGGGGGCGGAGGACAGCCCCAGCATTTT.